What follows is one TCR beta chain and its context. Sequencing was performed with immunoSEQ multiplex PCR; in TCRdb, only in-frame clones are kept and a portion is missing. The sample lists fewer than 200,000 clones, approximately 92% seen once, with about 10% in the top ten. This specimen comes from a study of T cell responses to AZD1222 COVID-19 vaccine. Germline trimming cut 5 bases from V and 1 base from J; bases unmatched to any gene: 7. Per germline, CDR1 LNHNV and CDR2 YYDKDF (reference sequence). The CDR3 covers 16 residues. The sample in question was peripheral blood, obtained on day 0 of AZD1222 vaccination. The sequence derives from an adult in good health. The chain uses TRBV15 and TRBJ2-2; TRBD1 matches at 7 bases. The chain's CDR3 is CATSPTGTENTGELFF. Written as DNA, the CDR3 is TGTGCCACCAGCCCAACCGGGACAGAGAACACCGGGGAGCTGTTTTTT. The full variable domain, with the rest looked up from reference TRBV15 and TRBJ2-2, is DAMVIQNPRYQVTQFGKPVTLSCSQTLNHNVMYWYQQKSSQAPKLLFHYYDKDFNNEADTPDNFQSRRPNTSFCFLDIRSPGLGDTAMYLCATSPTGTENTGELFFGEGSRLTVL.